This is a list of T cell receptor beta chains from one sample in a study of long-term antiretroviral therapy in people with HIV. Libraries were prepared by immunoSEQ multiplex PCR; TCRdb keeps only in-frame clonotypes and omits some of them. Altogether about 48,000 clones are present, about 88% being singletons, with the ten largest covering roughly 3%. This sample comprised unsorted PBMCs, obtained 0.8 years after starting antiretroviral therapy. These TCRs come from a woman aged 18-35 years with HIV. Both conserved end residues are part of each CDR3. Fields, in order: V gene, J gene, CDR3 protein.

V gene: TRBV29-1; J gene: TRBJ2-3; CDR3 protein: CSVDSFLGDTQYF
V gene: TRBV7-2; J gene: TRBJ1-2; CDR3 protein: CASSSGTPPNYGYTF
V gene: TRBV11-2; J gene: TRBJ2-3; CDR3 protein: CASSLFAGDTDTQYF
V gene: TRBV25-1; J gene: TRBJ2-5; CDR3 protein: CASSEGGHTQYF
V gene: TRBV28; J gene: TRBJ2-7; CDR3 protein: CASSWGAGGVYEQYF
V gene: TRBV29-1; J gene: TRBJ2-5; CDR3 protein: CSATPPGTQYF
V gene: TRBV21-1; J gene: TRBJ2-3; CDR3 protein: CASSRLDREYF
V gene: TRBV15; J gene: TRBJ2-5; CDR3 protein: CATSRPGTALQETQYF
V gene: TRBV4-3; J gene: TRBJ1-2; CDR3 protein: CASSHAQVEPHYGYTF
V gene: TRBV22-1; J gene: TRBJ2-3; CDR3 protein: CPGSAHVLAGKGEVADTQYF
V gene: TRBV2; J gene: TRBJ2-7; CDR3 protein: CASRESPRDEQYF
V gene: TRBV7-9; J gene: TRBJ2-7; CDR3 protein: CASSSIRGYEQYF
V gene: TRBV7-2; J gene: TRBJ2-2; CDR3 protein: CASSESGRVAGTGELFF
V gene: TRBV11-2; J gene: TRBJ2-7; CDR3 protein: CASSLVGGRSSYEQYF
V gene: TRBV18; J gene: TRBJ1-1; CDR3 protein: CASSANSDRANEAFF
V gene: TRBV10-3; J gene: TRBJ2-3; CDR3 protein: CAIRTGSTDTQYF
V gene: TRBV6-5; J gene: TRBJ2-2; CDR3 protein: CASSRASEHTGELFF
V gene: TRBV18; J gene: TRBJ2-5; CDR3 protein: CASSLETGIAQETQYF
V gene: TRBV19; J gene: TRBJ2-6; CDR3 protein: CASRLGAGANVLTF
V gene: TRBV13; J gene: TRBJ2-7; CDR3 protein: CASSLSGRLTYEQYF
V gene: TRBV25-1; J gene: TRBJ2-7; CDR3 protein: CASSPNRWGEQYF
V gene: TRBV27; J gene: TRBJ2-5; CDR3 protein: CASSLRGWETQYF
V gene: TRBV19; J gene: TRBJ2-4; CDR3 protein: CASSKKGNIQYF
V gene: TRBV4-3; J gene: TRBJ2-6; CDR3 protein: CASSQATGIGANVLTF
V gene: TRBV7-9; J gene: TRBJ1-1; CDR3 protein: CASSLGGDTEAFF
V gene: TRBV28; J gene: TRBJ1-2; CDR3 protein: CASSLSTTGTGGLGYTF
V gene: TRBV18; J gene: TRBJ2-7; CDR3 protein: CASSPSRREPYEQYF
V gene: TRBV2; J gene: TRBJ1-2; CDR3 protein: CASSWDRGPNGYTF
V gene: TRBV5-5; J gene: TRBJ2-1; CDR3 protein: CASSRPGNSYNEQFF
V gene: TRBV7-8; J gene: TRBJ1-3; CDR3 protein: CASSLSEGTGNTIYF
V gene: TRBV11-2; J gene: TRBJ2-7; CDR3 protein: CASSLVRTGGHEQYF
V gene: TRBV2; J gene: TRBJ2-5; CDR3 protein: CASKGRAGETQYF
V gene: TRBV7-8; J gene: TRBJ1-5; CDR3 protein: CASSLRGGQPQHF
V gene: TRBV9; J gene: TRBJ1-2; CDR3 protein: CASSVAGGSTYGYTF
V gene: TRBV7-3; J gene: TRBJ2-1; CDR3 protein: CASCREDDNEQFF
V gene: TRBV27; J gene: TRBJ1-5; CDR3 protein: CASSPLRGTDPALSNQPQHF
V gene: TRBV19; J gene: TRBJ1-1; CDR3 protein: CASRITLNTEAFF
V gene: TRBV5-1; J gene: TRBJ1-4; CDR3 protein: CASSSDRGYTNEKLFF
V gene: TRBV20-1; J gene: TRBJ2-1; CDR3 protein: CSASMANEQFF
V gene: TRBV7-2; J gene: TRBJ2-7; CDR3 protein: CASSFYWERTYEQYF
V gene: TRBV7-2; J gene: TRBJ2-7; CDR3 protein: CASSQNPNRDPYEQYF
V gene: TRBV7-3; J gene: TRBJ1-1; CDR3 protein: CASSYTGEATEAFF
V gene: TRBV4-2; J gene: TRBJ2-2; CDR3 protein: CASSPAFAGPGELFF
V gene: TRBV18; J gene: TRBJ2-7; CDR3 protein: CASSSTATGGLYEQYF
V gene: TRBV18; J gene: TRBJ2-7; CDR3 protein: CASSERGVGLPSYEQYF